These T cell receptor beta chains were read from a single sample in a study of blood T cell repertoires in COVID-19. The assay was immunoSEQ multiplex PCR, and TCRdb's table has in-frame clones only and misses some. The table lists 200,000 to 250,000 clones, roughly 85% of them singletons. The source material was PBMCs or T cells enriched from blood (not recorded which). All receptors derive from a man aged 25 to 40 who had recovered from COVID-19. Both conserved end residues are part of each CDR3. A D gene is named only where the DNA matches it firmly. Rows may omit the clone size; those that give it use once, few, many or a size class.

D gene	V gene	clone size	J gene	CDR3 DNA	CDR3 protein
NA	TRBV6-1	NA	TRBJ2-7	TGTGCCAGCAGTGAATCGGGAACCCCCTACGAGCAGTACTTC	CASSESGTPYEQYF
TRBD2	TRBV18	NA	TRBJ2-3	TGTGCCAGCTCCGGGACTAGCGGGGGTTCAGATACGCAGTATTTT	CASSGTSGGSDTQYF
NA	TRBV30	NA	TRBJ1-1	TGTGCCTGGAGTGTGCAGGGGAACACTGAAGCTTTCTTT	CAWSVQGNTEAFF
TRBD1	TRBV3-1/TRBV3-2	NA	TRBJ1-4	TGTGCCAGCAGCCAAGGCTTATGGGCAGGGGGAAATGAAAAACTGTTTTTT	CASSQGLWAGGNEKLFF
TRBD1	TRBV28	NA	TRBJ2-5	TGTGCCAGCAGTCCAGACAGGGGGCGAGAGACCCAGTACTTC	CASSPDRGRETQYF
NA	TRBV6-4	NA	TRBJ2-1	TGTGCCAGCAGTCTGACAGGAGACTCCTACAATGAGCAGTTCTTC	CASSLTGDSYNEQFF
TRBD1	TRBV13	once	TRBJ1-2	TGTGCCAGCAGCTTACTGGACAGGGGATGGTATGGCTACACCTTC	CASSLLDRGWYGYTF
TRBD2	TRBV10-3	NA	TRBJ2-7	TGTGCCATCAGGGGACTAGCGGGAGATGACGAGCAGTACTTC	CAIRGLAGDDEQYF
NA	TRBV6-2/TRBV6-3	NA	TRBJ1-2	TGTGCCAGCAGTTACTCGGGCAGATCCTATGGCTACACCTTC	CASSYSGRSYGYTF
TRBD2	TRBV5-1	NA	TRBJ2-3	TGCGCCAGCAGCTTGTCAGCGGGAGCTCAAGATACGCAGTATTTT	CASSLSAGAQDTQYF
NA	TRBV10-3	NA	TRBJ1-3	TGTGCCATCACAACCGACAGTTTCTCTGGAAACACCATATATTTT	CAITTDSFSGNTIYF
TRBD2	TRBV4-2	once	TRBJ2-1	TGTGCCAGCAGCCAAGTCGCCGGGGGGGCCGGAGACAATGAGCAGTTCTTC	CASSQVAGGAGDNEQFF
NA	TRBV3-1/TRBV3-2	NA	TRBJ2-7	TGTGCCAGCAGCCAAGCTAGTGCGGTCGAGCAGTACTTC	CASSQASAVEQYF
NA	TRBV28	NA	TRBJ1-5	TGTGCCAGCAGTCTAGATATTGAGCGTCAGCCCCAGCATTTT	CASSLDIERQPQHF
TRBD2	TRBV7-6	NA	TRBJ2-3	TGTGCCAGCAGCCAACAAACAGCGGGAGGCGGGTTCGTTATCACAGATACGCAGTATTTT	CASSQQTAGGGFVITDTQYF
NA	TRBV25-1	NA	TRBJ1-2	TGTGCCAGCGCCCCCGCAGGGGCGCTTTCTCGGGGCTACACCTTC	CASAPAGALSRGYTF
NA	TRBV7-3	NA	TRBJ2-1	TGTGCCAGCAGCCCCGGGGGGCCGGATGAGCAGTTCTTC	CASSPGGPDEQFF
NA	TRBV21-1	NA	TRBJ1-1	TGTGCCAGCAGTTACCAGATAGTACGGGAGGGGGCTGGGAGGACTGAAGCTTTCTTT	CASSYQIVREGAGRTEAFF
NA	TRBV6-4	NA	TRBJ2-5	TGTGCCAGCAGTGACTCCCTAGTGGGGGCAGGGGAGACCCAGTACTTC	CASSDSLVGAGETQYF
NA	TRBV7-2	NA	TRBJ1-5	TGTGCCAGCAGCTTACTTCCGGGAGCAAGCAATCAGCCCCAGCATTTT	CASSLLPGASNQPQHF
NA	TRBV28	once	TRBJ1-2	TGTGCCAGCAGTACCCCGGGGGGTGGCTATGGCTACACCTTC	CASSTPGGGYGYTF
NA	TRBV21-1	NA	TRBJ2-7	TGTGCCAGCACGCCTACTATCGACAGATACTACGAGCAGTACTTC	CASTPTIDRYYEQYF
NA	TRBV19	once	TRBJ1-1	TGTGCCAGTAGCACGACTGGCATCCCAGGGGCTTTCTTT	CASSTTGIPGAFF
NA	TRBV28	NA	TRBJ1-3	TGTGCCAGCAGTTTGGGCAGCCCTGGAAACACCATATATTTT	CASSLGSPGNTIYF
TRBD1	TRBV5-1	NA	TRBJ1-6	TGCGCCAGCAGCTTGATGGAGACAGGGCATTCACCCCTCCACTTT	CASSLMETGHSPLHF
TRBD1	TRBV6-1	NA	TRBJ1-5	TGTGCCAGCAGTGAAATAGGCAGGGGGCAACAGCCCCAGCATTTT	CASSEIGRGQQPQHF
NA	TRBV6-5	NA	TRBJ2-7	TGTGCCAGCAGTTACTCGTTCCGCGGGATGGCCTACGAGCAGTACTTC	CASSYSFRGMAYEQYF
NA	TRBV6-5	NA	TRBJ1-1	TGTGCCAGCAGCGGGAACAGCCTAGGCACTGAAGCTTTCTTT	CASSGNSLGTEAFF